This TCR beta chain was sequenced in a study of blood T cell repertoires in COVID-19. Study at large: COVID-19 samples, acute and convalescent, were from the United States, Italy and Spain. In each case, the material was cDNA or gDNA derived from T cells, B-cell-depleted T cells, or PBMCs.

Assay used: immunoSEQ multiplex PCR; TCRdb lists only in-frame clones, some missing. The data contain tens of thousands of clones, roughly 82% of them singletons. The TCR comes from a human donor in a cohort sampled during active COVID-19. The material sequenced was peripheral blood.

CDR3 nucleotide sequence: TGTGCCAGTAGTGGGGACAGGTCCTGGACCCATAATCAGCCCCAGCATTTT. Translating gives CASSGDRSWTHNQPQHF. V usage is TRBV19 and J usage is TRBJ1-5; 8 bases map to TRBD1. This CDR3 has 17 residues. V was clipped by 5 bases and J by 4 bases; unmatched bases: 13. CDR1 LNHDA and CDR2 SQIVND come from the germline V gene (reference sequence). Looking up the rest from reference TRBV19 and TRBJ1-5 gives the full variable domain: DGGITQSPKYLFRKEGQNVTLSCEQNLNHDAMYWYRQDPGQGLRLIYYSQIVNDFQKGDIAEGYSVSREKKESFPLTVTSAQKNPTAFYLCASSGDRSWTHNQPQHFGDGTRLSIL.